This T cell receptor (beta chain) stems from a study of PD-1 blockade in mismatch repair-deficient tumors. The CDR3 spans 15 residues. Germline CDR1 and CDR2: SGHNT and YYREEE (reference sequence). Deletions cut 5 bases from V and 5 bases from J, with 19 bases between. Generated by immunoSEQ multiplex PCR, the TCRdb table keeps only in-frame clones and is missing some. The sample contains about 79,000 clones, 70% to 90% of which appear only once. The material sequenced was peripheral blood, taken 44 weeks after starting pembrolizumab. The J gene is TRBJ2-5, the V gene TRBV5-4; possibly TRBD1 or TRBD2 for D (5 bases each). The sequence came from an adult with mismatch repair-deficient cancer. CDR3 loop: CASRLRGAVGETQYF. The CDR3 nucleotides read TGTGCCAGCAGACTTAGAGGGGCGGTCGGGGAGACCCAGTACTTC.